This TCR beta chain is drawn from a study of Ad26.COV2.S vaccination and SARS-CoV-2 variants. Generated by immunoSEQ multiplex PCR, the TCRdb table keeps only in-frame clones and is missing some. The sample has 510,000 or so clones; roughly nine tenths are singletons. Study-level results: Substantial breadth was reported for post-vaccination spike-specific CD8+ and CD4+ T cells. Recipients of vaccine and of placebo showed similar breadth of their non-spike TCR repertoires.

The treatment is: 15 to 20 received Ad26.COV2.S at low or high dose, single or two shots; about 5 received placebo; per-sample allocation not given. Specimens were obtained on day 63 following the first vaccine or placebo injection. Comments on this clone: Its target is not known.

V lost 6 bases and J 1 base, leaving 16 bases between the germline ends. The CDR3 sequence is 15 residues long. CDR1 and CDR2 (germline): MDHEN, SYDVKM. This specimen was peripheral blood, taken in a trial of Ad26.COV2.S vaccine versus placebo. The sequence was collected from a person aged 18 to 59 who received the Ad26.COV2.S COVID-19 vaccine or a placebo. The chain recombines TRBV28 with TRBJ2-7; perhaps D is TRBD1 or TRBD2 (6 bases each). The CDR3 bases are TGTGCCAGCAGACCCGGTGGAGGGGGTTCCTACGAGCAGTACTTC. Encoded protein: CASRPGGGGSYEQYF.